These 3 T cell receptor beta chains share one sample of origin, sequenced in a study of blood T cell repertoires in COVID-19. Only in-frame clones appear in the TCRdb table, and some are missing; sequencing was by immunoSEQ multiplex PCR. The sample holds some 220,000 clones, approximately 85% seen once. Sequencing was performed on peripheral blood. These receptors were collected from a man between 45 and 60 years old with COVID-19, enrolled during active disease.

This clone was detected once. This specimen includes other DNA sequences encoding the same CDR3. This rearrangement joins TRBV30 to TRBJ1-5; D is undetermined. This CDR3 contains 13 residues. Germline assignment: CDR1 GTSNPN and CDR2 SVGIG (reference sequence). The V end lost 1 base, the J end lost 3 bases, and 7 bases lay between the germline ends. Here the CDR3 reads CAWSAGSNQPQHF. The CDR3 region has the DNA TGTGCCTGGAGTGCGGGGTCCAATCAGCCCCAGCATTTT.

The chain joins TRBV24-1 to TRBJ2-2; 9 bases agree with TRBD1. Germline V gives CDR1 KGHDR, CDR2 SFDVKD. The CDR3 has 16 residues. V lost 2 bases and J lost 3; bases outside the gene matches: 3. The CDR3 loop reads CATSDWGQGYTGELFF. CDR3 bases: TGTGCCACCAGTGATTGGGGACAGGGTTACACCGGGGAGCTGTTTTTT.

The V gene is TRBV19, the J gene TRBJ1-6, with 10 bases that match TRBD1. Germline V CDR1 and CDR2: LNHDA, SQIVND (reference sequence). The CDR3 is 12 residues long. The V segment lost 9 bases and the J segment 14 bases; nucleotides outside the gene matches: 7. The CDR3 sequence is CASRDRGETLHF. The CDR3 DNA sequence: TGTGCCAGCCGGGACAGGGGAGAAACCCTCCACTTT.